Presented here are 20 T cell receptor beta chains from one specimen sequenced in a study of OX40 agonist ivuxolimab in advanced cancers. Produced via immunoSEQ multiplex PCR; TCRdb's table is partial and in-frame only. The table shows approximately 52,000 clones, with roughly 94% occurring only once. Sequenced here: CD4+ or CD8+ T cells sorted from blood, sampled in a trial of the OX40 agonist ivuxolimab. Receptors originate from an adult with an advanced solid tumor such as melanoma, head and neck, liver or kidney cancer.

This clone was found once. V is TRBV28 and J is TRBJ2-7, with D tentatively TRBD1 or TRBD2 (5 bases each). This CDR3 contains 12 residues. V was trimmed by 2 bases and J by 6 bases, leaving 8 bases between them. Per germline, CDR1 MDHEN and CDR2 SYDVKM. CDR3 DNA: TGTGCCAGCAGTTTAGGGGCGGGCGAGCAGTACTTC. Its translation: CASSLGAGEQYF.

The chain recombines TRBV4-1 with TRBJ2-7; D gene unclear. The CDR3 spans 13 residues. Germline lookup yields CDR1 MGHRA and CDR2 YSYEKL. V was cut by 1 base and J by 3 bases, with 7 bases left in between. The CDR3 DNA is TGCGCCAGCAGCCAAGTCCCCAGCTACGAGCAGTACTTC. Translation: CASSQVPSYEQYF.

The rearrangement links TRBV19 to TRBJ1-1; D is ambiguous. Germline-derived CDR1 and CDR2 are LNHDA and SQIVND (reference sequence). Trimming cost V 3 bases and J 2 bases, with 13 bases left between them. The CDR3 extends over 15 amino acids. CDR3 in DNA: TGTGCCAGTAGTATCTCTTCTGCGGGTAACACTGAAGCTTTCTTT. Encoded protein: CASSISSAGNTEAFF.

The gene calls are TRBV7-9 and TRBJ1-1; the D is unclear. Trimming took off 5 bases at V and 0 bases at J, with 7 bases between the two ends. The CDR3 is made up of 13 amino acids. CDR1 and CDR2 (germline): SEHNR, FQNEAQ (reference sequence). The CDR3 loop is CASSLSMNTEAFF. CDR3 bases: TGTGCCAGCAGCCTGTCAATGAACACTGAAGCTTTCTTT.

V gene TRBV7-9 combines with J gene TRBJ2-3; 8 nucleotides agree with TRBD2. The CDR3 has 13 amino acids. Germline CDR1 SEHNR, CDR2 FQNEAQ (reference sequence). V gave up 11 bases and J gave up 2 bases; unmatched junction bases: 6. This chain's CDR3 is CAATSGLTDTQYF. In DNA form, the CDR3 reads TGTGCCGCTACTAGCGGTCTCACAGATACGCAGTATTTT.

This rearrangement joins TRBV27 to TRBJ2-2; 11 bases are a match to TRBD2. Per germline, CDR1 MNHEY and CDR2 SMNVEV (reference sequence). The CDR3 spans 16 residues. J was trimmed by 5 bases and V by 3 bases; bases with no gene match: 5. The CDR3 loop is CASSLSGLAETGELFF. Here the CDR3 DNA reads TGTGCCAGCAGTTTGTCGGGACTAGCGGAGACCGGGGAGCTGTTTTTT.

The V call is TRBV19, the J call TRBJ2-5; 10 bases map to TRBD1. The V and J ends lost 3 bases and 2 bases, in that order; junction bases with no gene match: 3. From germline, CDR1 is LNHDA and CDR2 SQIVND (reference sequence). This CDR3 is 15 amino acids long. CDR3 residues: CASSIGTGAQETQYF. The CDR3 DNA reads TGTGCCAGTAGTATCGGGACAGGGGCTCAAGAGACCCAGTACTTC.

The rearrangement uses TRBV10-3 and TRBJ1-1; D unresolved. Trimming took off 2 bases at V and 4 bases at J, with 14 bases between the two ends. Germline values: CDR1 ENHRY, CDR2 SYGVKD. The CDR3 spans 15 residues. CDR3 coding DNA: TGTGCCATCAGTGAGCCAGCTGAGGGCCCCACTGAAGCTTTCTTT. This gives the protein CAISEPAEGPTEAFF.

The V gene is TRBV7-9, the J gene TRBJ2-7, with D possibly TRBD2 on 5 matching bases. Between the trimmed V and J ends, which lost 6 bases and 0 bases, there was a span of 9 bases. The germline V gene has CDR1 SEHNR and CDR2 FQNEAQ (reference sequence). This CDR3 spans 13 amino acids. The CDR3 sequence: CASSPGTSYEQYF. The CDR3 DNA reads TGTGCCAGCAGTCCGGGAACCTCCTACGAGCAGTACTTC.

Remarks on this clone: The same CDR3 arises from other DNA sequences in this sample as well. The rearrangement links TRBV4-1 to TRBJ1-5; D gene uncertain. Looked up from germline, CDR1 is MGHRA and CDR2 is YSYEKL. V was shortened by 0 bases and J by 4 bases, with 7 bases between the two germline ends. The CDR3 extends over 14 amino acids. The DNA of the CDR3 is TGCGCCAGCAGCCAAGATCTAAATAATCAGCCCCAGCATTTT. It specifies CASSQDLNNQPQHF.

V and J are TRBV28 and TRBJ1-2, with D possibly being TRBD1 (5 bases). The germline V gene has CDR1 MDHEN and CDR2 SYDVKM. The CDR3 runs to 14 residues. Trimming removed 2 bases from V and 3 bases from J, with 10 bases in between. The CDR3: CASSLGAGDYGYTF. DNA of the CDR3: TGTGCCAGCAGTTTAGGGGCCGGTGACTATGGCTACACCTTC.

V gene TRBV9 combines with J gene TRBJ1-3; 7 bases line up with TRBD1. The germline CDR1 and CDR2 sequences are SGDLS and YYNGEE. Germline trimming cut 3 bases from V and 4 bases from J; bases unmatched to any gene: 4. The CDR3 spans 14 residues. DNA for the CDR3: TGTGCCAGCAGCGGAGGGGGCGCGGGAAACACCATATATTTT. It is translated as CASSGGGAGNTIYF. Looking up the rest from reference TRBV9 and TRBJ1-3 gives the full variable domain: DSGVTQTPKHLITATGQRVTLRCSPRSGDLSVYWYQQSLDQGLQFLIQYYNGEERAKGNILERFSAQQFPDLHSELNLSSLELGDSALYFCASSGGGAGNTIYFGEGSWLTVV.

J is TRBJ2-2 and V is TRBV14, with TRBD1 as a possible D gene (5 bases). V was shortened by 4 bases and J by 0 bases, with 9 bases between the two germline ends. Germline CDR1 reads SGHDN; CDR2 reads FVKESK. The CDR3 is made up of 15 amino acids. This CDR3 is CASSRTQTNTGELFF. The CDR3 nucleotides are TGTGCCAGCAGCCGGACACAGACGAACACCGGGGAGCTGTTTTTT.

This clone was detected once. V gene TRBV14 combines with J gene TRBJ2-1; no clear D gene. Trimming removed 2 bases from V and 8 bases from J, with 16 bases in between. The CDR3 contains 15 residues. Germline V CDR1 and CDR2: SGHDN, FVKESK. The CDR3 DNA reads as TGTGCCAGCAGCCAATACTACACCACCGGCGATGAGCAGTTCTTC. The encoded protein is CASSQYYTTGDEQFF.

The CDR3 region is CASSQGGNSYEQYF. CDR3 sequence (DNA): TGCGCCAGCAGCCAAGGGGGTAACTCCTACGAGCAGTACTTC. The chain joins TRBV4-1 to TRBJ2-7; unclear D gene. Germline CDR1 is MGHRA and CDR2 is YSYEKL. The length of the CDR3 is 14 residues. The V and J ends lost 1 base and 0 bases respectively, with 7 bases between them.

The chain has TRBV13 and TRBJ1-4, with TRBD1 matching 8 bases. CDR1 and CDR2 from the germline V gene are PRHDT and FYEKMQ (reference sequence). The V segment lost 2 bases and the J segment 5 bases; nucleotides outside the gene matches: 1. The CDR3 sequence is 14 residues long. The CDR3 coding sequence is TGTGCCAGCAGCTTAAGACAGGGGAATGAAAAACTGTTTTTT. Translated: CASSLRQGNEKLFF.

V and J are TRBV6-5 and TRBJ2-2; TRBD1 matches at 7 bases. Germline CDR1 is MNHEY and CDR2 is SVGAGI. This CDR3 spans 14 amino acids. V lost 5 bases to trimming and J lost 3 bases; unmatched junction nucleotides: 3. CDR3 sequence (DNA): TGTGCCAGCAGTACGGGACAGTACACCGGGGAGCTGTTTTTT. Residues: CASSTGQYTGELFF.

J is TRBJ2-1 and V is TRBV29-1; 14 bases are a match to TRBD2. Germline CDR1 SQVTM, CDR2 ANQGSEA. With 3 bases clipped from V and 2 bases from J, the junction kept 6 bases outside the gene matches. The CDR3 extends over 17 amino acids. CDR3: CSVEGLAGVGPYNEQFF. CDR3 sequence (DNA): TGCAGCGTTGAGGGACTAGCGGGAGTTGGGCCCTACAATGAGCAGTTCTTC.

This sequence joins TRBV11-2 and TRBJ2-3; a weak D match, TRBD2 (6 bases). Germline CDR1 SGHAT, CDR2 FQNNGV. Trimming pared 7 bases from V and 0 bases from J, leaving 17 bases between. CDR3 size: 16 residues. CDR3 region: CASTNRGSGSTDTQYF. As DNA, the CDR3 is TGTGCCAGCACCAATCGTGGTAGCGGTAGCACAGATACGCAGTATTTT.

The CDR3 protein is CASSSVPGAYEQYF. Written as DNA, the CDR3 is TGTGCCAGCAGTTCGGTCCCGGGGGCCTACGAGCAGTACTTC. The chain is built from TRBV27 and TRBJ2-7; perhaps TRBD2 as D (6 bases). Germline V lookup: CDR1 MNHEY, CDR2 SMNVEV (reference sequence). The germline V and J ends were trimmed by 4 bases and 2 bases, with 12 bases remaining between them. The CDR3 is 14 amino acids.